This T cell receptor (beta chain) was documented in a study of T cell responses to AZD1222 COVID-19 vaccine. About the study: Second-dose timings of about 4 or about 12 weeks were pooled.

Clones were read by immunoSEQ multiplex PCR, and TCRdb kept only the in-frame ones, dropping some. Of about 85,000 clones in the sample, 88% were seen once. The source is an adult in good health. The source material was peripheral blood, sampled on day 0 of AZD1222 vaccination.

For the CDR3, the DNA is TGTGCCACCAGCACGATCCTTCCCGGGACGGAGCTTACCTACGAGCAGTACTTC. Its translation is CATSTILPGTELTYEQYF. The gene calls are TRBV15 and TRBJ2-7, with D perhaps given as TRBD1 or TRBD2 (5 bases each). The CDR3 length is 18 residues. Trimming pared 4 bases from V and 2 bases from J, leaving 24 bases between. From germline, CDR1 is LNHNV and CDR2 YYDKDF (reference sequence).